This TCR beta chain was documented in a study of sequential checkpoint blockade in melanoma. Treatment: randomized to nivolumab then ipilimumab (arm A) or the reverse (arm B). PBMC sorting kept live CD3+CD8+ cells without CD19 or CD56. The repertoire was sequenced with immunoSEQ multiplex PCR; TCRdb's copy has only in-frame clones and lacks some. The table has more than 25,000 clones, approximately 88% seen once; the top ten hold 13% to 15%. The trim removed 5 bases at V and 0 bases at J, leaving 3 bases unmatched. This CDR3 has 15 amino acids. Germline assignment: CDR1 LNHDA and CDR2 SQIVND (reference sequence).

Sequencing was performed on CD8+ T cells sorted from blood (inferred from file names), taken from a patient given nivolumab and ipilimumab in sequence. This sequence originates from a human donor with melanoma. The J gene is TRBJ2-7, the V gene TRBV19; 11 bases are a match to TRBD2. CDR3 DNA sequence: TGTGCCAGTAGTTTCGGACTAGCGGGCTCCTACGAGCAGTACTTC. Translation gives CASSFGLAGSYEQYF.